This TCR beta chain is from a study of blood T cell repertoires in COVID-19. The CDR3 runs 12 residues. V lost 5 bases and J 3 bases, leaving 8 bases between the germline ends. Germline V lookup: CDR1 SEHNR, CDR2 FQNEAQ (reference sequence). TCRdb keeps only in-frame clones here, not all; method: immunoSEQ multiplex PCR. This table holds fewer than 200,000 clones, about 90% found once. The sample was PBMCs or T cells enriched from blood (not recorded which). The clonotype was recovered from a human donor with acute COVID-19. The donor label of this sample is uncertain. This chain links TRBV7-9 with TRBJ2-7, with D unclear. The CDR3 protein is CASSPDNYEQYF. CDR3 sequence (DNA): TGTGCCAGCAGCCCCGACAACTACGAGCAGTACTTC.